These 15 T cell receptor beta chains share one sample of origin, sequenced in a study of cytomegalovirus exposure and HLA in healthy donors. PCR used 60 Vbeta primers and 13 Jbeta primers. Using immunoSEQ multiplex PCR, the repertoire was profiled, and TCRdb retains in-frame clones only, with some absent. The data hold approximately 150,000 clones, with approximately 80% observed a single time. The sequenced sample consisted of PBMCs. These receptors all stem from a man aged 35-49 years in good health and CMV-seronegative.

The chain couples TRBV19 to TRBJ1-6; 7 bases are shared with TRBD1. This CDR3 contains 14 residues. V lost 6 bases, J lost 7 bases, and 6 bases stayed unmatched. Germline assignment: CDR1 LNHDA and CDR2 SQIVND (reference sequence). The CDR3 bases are TGTGCCAGTAGAGGGGAAGGGGGCAATTCACCCCTCCACTTT. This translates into CASRGEGGNSPLHF.

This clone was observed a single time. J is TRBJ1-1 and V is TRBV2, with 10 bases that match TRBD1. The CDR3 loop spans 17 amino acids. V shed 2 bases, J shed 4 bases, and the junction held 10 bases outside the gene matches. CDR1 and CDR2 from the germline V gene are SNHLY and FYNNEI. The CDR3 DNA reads TGTGCCAGCAGTGAAAATCCCTACGGGACAGGGGCCACTGAAGCTTTCTTT. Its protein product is CASSENPYGTGATEAFF.

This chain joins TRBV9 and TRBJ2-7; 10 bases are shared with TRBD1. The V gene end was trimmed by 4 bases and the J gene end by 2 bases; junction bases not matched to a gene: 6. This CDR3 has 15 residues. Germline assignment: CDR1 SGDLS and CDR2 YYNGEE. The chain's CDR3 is CASSSGTGEAYEQYF. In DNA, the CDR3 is TGTGCCAGCAGCTCCGGGACAGGGGAAGCCTACGAGCAGTACTTC.

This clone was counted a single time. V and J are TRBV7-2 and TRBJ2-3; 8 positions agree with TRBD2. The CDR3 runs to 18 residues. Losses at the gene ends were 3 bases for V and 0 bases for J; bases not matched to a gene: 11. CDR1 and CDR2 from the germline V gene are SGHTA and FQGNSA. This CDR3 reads CASSLTQSGGASTDTQYF. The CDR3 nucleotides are TGTGCCAGCAGCTTGACACAGAGCGGGGGAGCTAGCACAGATACGCAGTATTTT.

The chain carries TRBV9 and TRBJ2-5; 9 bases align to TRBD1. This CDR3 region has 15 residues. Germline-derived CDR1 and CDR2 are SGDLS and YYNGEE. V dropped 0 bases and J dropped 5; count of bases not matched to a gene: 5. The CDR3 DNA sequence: TGTGCCAGCAGCGTAGAACAGGGGGCCTGGGAGACCCAGTACTTC. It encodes CASSVEQGAWETQYF.

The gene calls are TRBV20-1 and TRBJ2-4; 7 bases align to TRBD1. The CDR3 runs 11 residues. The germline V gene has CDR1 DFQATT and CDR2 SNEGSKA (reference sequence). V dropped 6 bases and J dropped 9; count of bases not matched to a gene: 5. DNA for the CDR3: TGCAGTGCGACGACAGGGAGCATTCAGTACTTC. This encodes CSATTGSIQYF.

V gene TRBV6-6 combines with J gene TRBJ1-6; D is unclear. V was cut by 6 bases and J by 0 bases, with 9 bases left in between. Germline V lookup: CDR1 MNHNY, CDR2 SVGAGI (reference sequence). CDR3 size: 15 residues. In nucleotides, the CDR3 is TGTGCCAGCAGGCCGTCGAGCTCCTATAATTCACCCCTCCACTTT. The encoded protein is CASRPSSSYNSPLHF.

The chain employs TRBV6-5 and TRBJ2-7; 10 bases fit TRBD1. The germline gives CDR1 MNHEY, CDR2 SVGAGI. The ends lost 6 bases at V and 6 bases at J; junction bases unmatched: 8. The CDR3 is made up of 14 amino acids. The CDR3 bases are TGTGCCAGCAGCATGGACAGGGGGTGGTCCGAGCAGTACTTC. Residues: CASSMDRGWSEQYF.

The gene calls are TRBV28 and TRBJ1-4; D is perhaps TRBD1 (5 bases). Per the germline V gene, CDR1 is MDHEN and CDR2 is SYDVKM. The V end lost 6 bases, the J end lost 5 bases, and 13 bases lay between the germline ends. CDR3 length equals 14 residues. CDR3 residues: CASSLGQGNEKLFF. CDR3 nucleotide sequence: TGTGCCAGCAGCCTAGGACAAGGGAATGAAAAACTGTTTTTT.

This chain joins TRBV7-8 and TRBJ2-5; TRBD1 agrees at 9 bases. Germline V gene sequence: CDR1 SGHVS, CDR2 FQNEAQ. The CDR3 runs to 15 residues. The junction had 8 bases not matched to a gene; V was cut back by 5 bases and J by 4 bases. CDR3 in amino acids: CASSLPTGGAETQYF. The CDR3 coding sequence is TGTGCCAGCAGCCTCCCGACAGGGGGAGCAGAGACCCAGTACTTC.

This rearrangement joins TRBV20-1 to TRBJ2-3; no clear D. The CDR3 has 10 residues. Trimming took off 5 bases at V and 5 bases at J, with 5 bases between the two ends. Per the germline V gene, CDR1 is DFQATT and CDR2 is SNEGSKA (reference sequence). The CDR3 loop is CSASQDTQYF. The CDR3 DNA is TGCAGTGCTTCACAAGATACGCAGTATTTT.

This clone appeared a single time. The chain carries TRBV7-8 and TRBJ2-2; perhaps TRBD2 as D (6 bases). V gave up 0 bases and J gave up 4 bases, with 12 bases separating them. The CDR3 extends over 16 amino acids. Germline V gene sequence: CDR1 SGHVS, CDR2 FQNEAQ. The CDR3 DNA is TGTGCCAGCAGCTTAGCGCCAAGGGGAGGCACCGGGGAGCTGTTTTTT. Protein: CASSLAPRGGTGELFF.

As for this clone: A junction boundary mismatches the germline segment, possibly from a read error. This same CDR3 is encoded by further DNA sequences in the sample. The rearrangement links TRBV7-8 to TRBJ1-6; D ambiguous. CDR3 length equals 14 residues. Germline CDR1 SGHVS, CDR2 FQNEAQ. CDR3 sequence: CASRSMRNNSPLHF. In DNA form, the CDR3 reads TGTGCCAGCAGGTCTATGCGGAATAATTCCCCCCTCCACTTT. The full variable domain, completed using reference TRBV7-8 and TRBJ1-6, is GAGVSQSPRYKVAKRGQDVALRCDPISGHVSLFWYQQALGQGPEFLTYFQNEAQLDKSGLPSDRFFAERPEGSVSTLKIQRTQQEDSAVYLCASRSMRNNSPLHFGNGTRLTVT.

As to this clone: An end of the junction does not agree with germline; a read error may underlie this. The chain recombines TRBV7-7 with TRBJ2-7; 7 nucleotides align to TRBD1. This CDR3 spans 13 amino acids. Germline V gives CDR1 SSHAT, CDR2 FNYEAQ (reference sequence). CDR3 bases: TGTGCTAGCAGCGAAACAGGGGATTACGAGCAGTACTTC. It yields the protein CASSETGDYEQYF.

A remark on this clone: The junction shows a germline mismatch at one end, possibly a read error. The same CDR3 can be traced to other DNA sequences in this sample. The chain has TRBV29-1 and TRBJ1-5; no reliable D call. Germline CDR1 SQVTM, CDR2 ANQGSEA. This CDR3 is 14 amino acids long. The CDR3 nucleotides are TGCAGCGTCCTTCCGGAGGGAGGCAATCAGCCACAGCATTTT. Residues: CSVLPEGGNQPQHF.